A selection of T cell receptor beta chains follows, all from one sample in a study of shared clonotypes between healthy human individuals. Clones were read by immunoSEQ multiplex PCR, and TCRdb kept only the in-frame ones, dropping some. The sample holds 950,000 to 1,300,000 clones, roughly 70% seen once. The sequenced sample was memory CD4+ T cells sorted from blood. The receptors originated from a man between 18 and 29 years old in good health. Both conserved end residues are part of each CDR3. D genes are given only for firm matches. Not all rows give a size; the values are once, few, many and, for expanded clones, a class.

d_gene: TRBD2
v_gene: TRBV7-6
abundance: .
j_gene: TRBJ2-5
CDR3aa: CASSPGIIGGGAGETQYF
CDR3nt: TGTGCCAGCAGCCCCGGCATTATAGGCGGGGGGGCGGGGGAGACCCAGTACTTC

d_gene: .
v_gene: TRBV7-8
abundance: few
j_gene: TRBJ1-1
CDR3aa: CASSLVGQNTEAFF
CDR3nt: TGTGCCAGCAGCTTAGTTGGACAGAACACTGAAGCTTTCTTT

d_gene: TRBD2
v_gene: TRBV28
abundance: .
j_gene: TRBJ2-7
CDR3aa: CASSFPGTINEQYF
CDR3nt: TGTGCCAGCAGTTTTCCCGGGACTATCAACGAGCAGTACTTC

d_gene: .
v_gene: TRBV6-1
abundance: few
j_gene: TRBJ2-7
CDR3aa: CASSLRRGEQYF
CDR3nt: TGTGCCAGCAGCCTACGTCGGGGCGAGCAGTACTTC

d_gene: TRBD1
v_gene: TRBV30
abundance: .
j_gene: TRBJ1-6
CDR3aa: CAWSVGQGFNSPLHF
CDR3nt: TGTGCCTGGAGTGTGGGACAGGGTTTCAATTCACCCCTCCACTTT

d_gene: .
v_gene: TRBV5-6
abundance: few
j_gene: TRBJ2-6
CDR3aa: CASSLRGSGANVLTF
CDR3nt: TGTGCCAGCAGCCTCAGGGGTTCAGGGGCCAACGTCCTGACTTTC

d_gene: .
v_gene: TRBV10-3
abundance: .
j_gene: TRBJ2-1
CDR3aa: CAISESKGNSYNEQFF
CDR3nt: TGTGCCATCAGTGAGTCCAAAGGGAACTCCTACAATGAGCAGTTCTTC

d_gene: TRBD1
v_gene: TRBV19
abundance: .
j_gene: TRBJ1-5
CDR3aa: CASQGGQGAGQPQHF
CDR3nt: TGTGCCAGTCAGGGGGGGCAGGGGGCTGGACAGCCCCAGCATTTT

d_gene: .
v_gene: TRBV19
abundance: .
j_gene: TRBJ1-3
CDR3aa: CATSTGLGNTIYF
CDR3nt: TGTGCCACTTCGACAGGTCTCGGAAACACCATATATTTT

d_gene: .
v_gene: TRBV7-9
abundance: .
j_gene: TRBJ2-5
CDR3aa: CASSRGPSETQYF
CDR3nt: TGTGCCAGCAGCCGAGGGCCCTCCGAGACCCAGTACTTC

d_gene: TRBD1
v_gene: TRBV6-5
abundance: once
j_gene: TRBJ1-2
CDR3aa: CASSPTGEYGYTF
CDR3nt: TGTGCCAGCAGCCCGACAGGGGAGTATGGCTACACCTTC

d_gene: .
v_gene: TRBV2
abundance: .
j_gene: TRBJ2-7
CDR3aa: CASSSDSTYEQYF
CDR3nt: TGTGCCAGCAGTTCTGACAGCACCTACGAGCAGTACTTC

d_gene: TRBD1
v_gene: TRBV10-2
abundance: .
j_gene: TRBJ2-7
CDR3aa: CASNRDSSYEQYF
CDR3nt: TGCGCCAGCAACCGGGACAGCTCCTACGAGCAGTACTTC

d_gene: .
v_gene: TRBV10-1
abundance: .
j_gene: TRBJ2-2
CDR3aa: CASSEGRTLGTGELFF
CDR3nt: TGCGCCAGCAGTGAGGGACGAACCCTTGGTACCGGGGAGCTGTTTTTT

d_gene: .
v_gene: TRBV6-5
abundance: .
j_gene: TRBJ1-5
CDR3aa: CASSYSGDQPQHF
CDR3nt: TGTGCCAGCAGTTACTCGGGGGACCAGCCCCAGCATTTT

d_gene: .
v_gene: TRBV18
abundance: .
j_gene: TRBJ1-2
CDR3aa: CASSPAVGTHYGYTF
CDR3nt: TGTGCCAGCTCACCAGCCGTCGGGACCCACTATGGCTACACCTTC

d_gene: .
v_gene: TRBV5-1
abundance: .
j_gene: TRBJ2-1
CDR3aa: CASSLSPAGNEQFF
CDR3nt: TGCGCCAGCAGCTTGTCCCCAGCGGGCAATGAGCAGTTCTTC

d_gene: .
v_gene: TRBV29-1
abundance: .
j_gene: TRBJ1-2
CDR3aa: CSVDRGRGYTF
CDR3nt: TGCAGCGTTGACAGAGGACGTGGCTACACCTTC

d_gene: .
v_gene: TRBV9
abundance: .
j_gene: TRBJ2-3
CDR3aa: CASAESGTDTQYF
CDR3nt: TGTGCCAGCGCTGAGAGCGGGACAGATACGCAGTATTTT

d_gene: .
v_gene: TRBV19
abundance: .
j_gene: TRBJ2-6
CDR3aa: CASSIVAAVSGANVLTF
CDR3nt: TGTGCCAGTAGTATAGTGGCAGCGGTTTCTGGGGCCAACGTCCTGACTTTC

d_gene: .
v_gene: TRBV11-2
abundance: .
j_gene: TRBJ1-3
CDR3aa: CASSLGGRSGNTIYF
CDR3nt: TGTGCCAGCAGCTTAGGAGGCCGCTCTGGAAACACCATATATTTT

d_gene: TRBD1
v_gene: TRBV2
abundance: .
j_gene: TRBJ2-7
CDR3aa: CASSQRDRDSEQYF
CDR3nt: TGTGCCAGCAGCCAACGGGACAGGGACAGCGAGCAGTACTTC

d_gene: .
v_gene: TRBV7-3
abundance: .
j_gene: TRBJ1-4
CDR3aa: CVSSLTPFEKLFF
CDR3nt: TGTGTCAGCAGCTTAACGCCCTTTGAAAAACTGTTTTTT

d_gene: TRBD2
v_gene: TRBV5-6
abundance: .
j_gene: TRBJ2-5
CDR3aa: CASSWPEAGGRETQYF
CDR3nt: TGTGCCAGCAGCTGGCCGGAAGCGGGGGGCCGGGAGACCCAGTACTTC

d_gene: TRBD2
v_gene: TRBV27
abundance: .
j_gene: TRBJ2-7
CDR3aa: CASSPLASGGAYEQYF
CDR3nt: TGTGCCAGCAGCCCCCTCGCCAGCGGGGGGGCCTACGAGCAGTACTTC

d_gene: .
v_gene: TRBV9
abundance: .
j_gene: TRBJ1-2
CDR3aa: CASSAGPTTHGYTF
CDR3nt: TGTGCCAGCAGTGCGGGACCAACCACGCATGGCTACACCTTC

d_gene: .
v_gene: TRBV23-1
abundance: once
j_gene: TRBJ2-2
CDR3aa: CASSQSYGGGTGELFF
CDR3nt: TGCGCCAGCAGTCAATCATACGGAGGGGGGACCGGGGAGCTGTTTTTT

d_gene: TRBD2
v_gene: TRBV9
abundance: .
j_gene: TRBJ2-3
CDR3aa: CASSVGLAGGPSTDTQYF
CDR3nt: TGTGCCAGCAGCGTTGGGCTAGCGGGAGGGCCGAGCACAGATACGCAGTATTTT

d_gene: .
v_gene: TRBV6-5
abundance: few
j_gene: TRBJ2-3
CDR3aa: CASSYRLQGDTQYF
CDR3nt: TGTGCCAGCAGTTACCGACTACAGGGCGATACGCAGTATTTT